The 25 T cell receptor beta chains presented below share a single source sample, sequenced in a study of blood T cell repertoires in COVID-19. The assay was immunoSEQ multiplex PCR, and TCRdb's table has in-frame clones only and misses some. Of 100,000 or so clones in the sample, 84% are singletons; the top ten hold under 2%. Material for sequencing was peripheral blood. These receptors were collected from a man in his sixties or seventies with active or convalescent COVID-19.

This chain uses TRBV7-2 with TRBJ1-3; weak D call: TRBD1 (5 bases). Trimming stripped 5 bases from V and 1 base from J, with 12 bases between. Germline CDR1 and CDR2: SGHTA and FQGNSA. The CDR3 is 15 residues long. The CDR3 DNA reads TGTGCCAGCAGCCCCGAGGCAGGGTCTGGAAACACCATATATTTT. Translating it yields CASSPEAGSGNTIYF. The entire variable domain, with the rest obtained from reference TRBV7-2 and TRBJ1-3, is as follows: GAGVSQSPSNKVTEKGKDVELRCDPISGHTALYWYRQSLGQGLEFLIYFQGNSAPDKSGLPSDRFSAERTGGSVSTLTIQRTQQEDSAVYLCASSPEAGSGNTIYFGEGSWLTVV.

J is TRBJ1-2 and V is TRBV18; D is ambiguous. This CDR3 is 15 amino acids long. Germline V CDR1 and CDR2: KGHSH, LQKENI. Trimming pared 0 bases from V and 3 bases from J, leaving 11 bases between. The CDR3 DNA is TGTGCCAGCTCACCACCGACATCCCCGCACTATGGCTACACCTTC. It yields the protein CASSPPTSPHYGYTF.

This chain uses TRBV18 with TRBJ1-1; TRBD1 aligns across 9 bases. From germline, CDR1 is KGHSH and CDR2 LQKENI. After removal of 3 bases from V and 7 bases from J, the junction contained 9 bases not matched to a gene. This CDR3 has 15 residues. The CDR3: CASSPGQGVSHEAFF. The CDR3 nucleotides read TGTGCCAGCTCACCGGGACAGGGAGTAAGCCATGAAGCTTTCTTT.

The V gene is TRBV6-5, the J gene TRBJ2-1; 12 bases are shared with TRBD2. There are 13 residues in the CDR3. V shed 10 bases, J shed 8 bases, and the junction held 6 bases outside the gene matches. CDR1 MNHEY and CDR2 SVGAGI come from the germline V gene. The CDR3 loop reads CATKTSGGHEQFF. CDR3 sequence (DNA): TGTGCCACTAAGACTAGCGGGGGCCATGAGCAGTTCTTC.

The table lists this clone with a few counts. CDR3 nucleotide sequence: TGCGCCAGCAGCAGGGGGGGGCCCGGAGAGCAGTTCTTC. Encoded protein: CASSRGGPGEQFF. The chain links TRBV5-1 to TRBJ2-1; D possibly corresponds to TRBD2 (7 bases). This CDR3 comprises 13 residues. Germline V CDR1 and CDR2: SGHRS, YFSETQ. The V gene lost 4 bases and the J gene lost 10 bases, with 15 bases spanning the gap.

The rearrangement joins TRBV2 to TRBJ2-1; TRBD2 agrees at 12 bases. V lost 7 bases and J lost 9; bases outside the gene matches: 13. CDR1 and CDR2 from the germline V gene are SNHLY and FYNNEI. CDR3 length: 16 amino acids. The CDR3 nucleotides read TGTGCCAGCACCGCCCTAGCGGGGGGGCCGAGGGTTGAGCAGTTCTTC. Encoded protein: CASTALAGGPRVEQFF.

The V call is TRBV11-2, the J call TRBJ2-7, with 7 bases aligning to TRBD2. The CDR3 has 14 residues. Germline loops: CDR1 SGHAT, CDR2 FQNNGV. The junction had 0 bases not matched to a gene; V was cut back by 1 base and J by 0 bases. The CDR3 here is CASSLGGSSYEQYF. DNA of the CDR3: TGTGCCAGCAGCTTAGGCGGGAGCTCCTACGAGCAGTACTTC.

The gene calls are TRBV11-2 and TRBJ2-2; TRBD2 matches at 9 bases. This CDR3 spans 17 amino acids. Germline trimming cut 5 bases from V and 7 bases from J; bases unmatched to any gene: 14. Germline CDR1 and CDR2: SGHAT and FQNNGV. The CDR3 DNA reads TGTGCCAGCAGCCCTTTAGGGACTAGCAAGGGTCGCGGGGAGCTGTTTTTT. Amino acids: CASSPLGTSKGRGELFF. Combining the CDR3 with reference TRBV11-2 and TRBJ2-2 gives the whole variable domain EAGVAQSPRYKIIEKRQSVAFWCNPISGHATLYWYQQILGQGPKLLIQFQNNGVVDDSQLPKDRFSAERLKGVDSTLKIQPAKLEDSAVYLCASSPLGTSKGRGELFFGEGSRLTVL.

The table lists this clone with a count of one. The rearrangement joins TRBV7-9 to TRBJ2-1, with 8 bases identical to TRBD2. CDR1 and CDR2 from the germline V gene are SEHNR and FQNEAQ (reference sequence). The J segment lost 9 bases and the V segment lost 2 bases, leaving 12 bases of the junction unmatched. CDR3 length equals 16 residues. The CDR3 protein is CASSLYPGLGGLEQFF. The CDR3 DNA is TGTGCCAGCAGCTTATACCCGGGACTAGGGGGTCTTGAGCAGTTCTTC.

The CDR3 bases are TGTGCCAGCAGCCCTGTGACAGGGGTTAATTCACCCCTCCACTTT. Translated, it gives CASSPVTGVNSPLHF. The V and J genes are TRBV14 and TRBJ1-6; 8 nucleotides line up with TRBD1. The junction had 5 bases not matched to a gene; V was cut back by 4 bases and J by 6 bases. The CDR3 loop spans 15 amino acids. Germline V gene lookup returns CDR1 SGHDN and CDR2 FVKESK.

This chain uses TRBV2 with TRBJ2-7; the D gene is possibly TRBD1 (7 bases). The CDR3 length is 13 residues. Trimming cost V 1 base and J 6 bases, with 10 bases left between them. The germline V gene has CDR1 SNHLY and CDR2 FYNNEI. CDR3 bases: TGTGCCAGCAGTGAAGGTCAGGGGGGCGAGCAGTACTTC. It encodes CASSEGQGGEQYF.

This chain links TRBV30 with TRBJ1-6; maybe TRBD1 (6 bases). V was pared by 4 bases and J by 8 bases, with 18 bases between. Germline lookup yields CDR1 GTSNPN and CDR2 SVGIG (reference sequence). The CDR3 extends over 15 amino acids. CDR3 nucleotides: TGTGCCTGGACCCAACGCAGGGGCTGGGATTCACCCCTCCACTTT. Protein sequence: CAWTQRRGWDSPLHF.

The chain combines TRBV19 with TRBJ1-4, with TRBD1 as a possible D gene (5 bases). Germline V gene sequence: CDR1 LNHDA, CDR2 SQIVND (reference sequence). The CDR3 has 15 residues. V was clipped by 7 bases and J by 8 bases, with 20 bases between them. The CDR3, as DNA: TGTGCCAGTACCCCTGGGCCAGGGAATTACGAAAAACTGTTTTTT. This encodes CASTPGPGNYEKLFF. The whole variable domain, filled in from reference TRBV19 and TRBJ1-4, reads DGGITQSPKYLFRKEGQNVTLSCEQNLNHDAMYWYRQDPGQGLRLIYYSQIVNDFQKGDIAEGYSVSREKKESFPLTVTSAQKNPTAFYLCASTPGPGNYEKLFFGSGTQLSVL.

This sequence joins TRBV11-2 and TRBJ2-2; 9 nucleotides agree with TRBD2. Germline assignment: CDR1 SGHAT and CDR2 FQNNGV. The ends lost 1 base at V and 4 bases at J; junction bases unmatched: 7. The CDR3 has 17 amino acids. CDR3 amino acids: CASSLAPSGGPTGELFF. CDR3 DNA sequence: TGTGCCAGCAGCTTAGCGCCCAGCGGGGGGCCCACCGGGGAGCTGTTTTTT.

The rearrangement links TRBV6-5 to TRBJ2-7, with 10 bases matching TRBD1. The junction had 6 bases not matched to a gene; V was cut back by 4 bases and J by 3 bases. The germline CDR1 and CDR2 sequences are MNHEY and SVGAGI. This CDR3 contains 15 residues. Written as DNA, the CDR3 is TGTGCCAGCAGTTCCCGGACAGGGGGGGTCTACGAGCAGTACTTC. Its protein is CASSSRTGGVYEQYF.

The V gene is TRBV7-9, the J gene TRBJ2-5, with a tentative D call TRBD2 (7 bases). This CDR3 contains 17 residues. The V gene lost 4 bases and the J gene lost 3 bases, with 21 bases spanning the gap. Germline-derived CDR1 and CDR2 are SEHNR and FQNEAQ (reference sequence). This CDR3 reads CASSYRDTNRGEETQYF. CDR3 nucleotides: TGTGCCAGCAGCTACCGGGACACGAATCGGGGGGAAGAGACCCAGTACTTC. Combining the CDR3 with reference TRBV7-9 and TRBJ2-5 gives the whole variable domain DTGVSQNPRHKITKRGQNVTFRCDPISEHNRLYWYRQTLGQGPEFLTYFQNEAQLEKSRLLSDRFSAERPKGSFSTLEIQRTEQGDSAMYLCASSYRDTNRGEETQYFGPGTRLLVL.

V gene TRBV12-3 or TRBV12-4 combines with J gene TRBJ2-7, with D maybe TRBD1 (5 bases). The ends were cut back, 3 bases at V and 6 bases at J, with 12 bases in the middle. The CDR3 totals 13 residues. CDR3 protein: CASSFKGDSEQYF. Written as DNA, the CDR3 is TGTGCCAGCAGTTTTAAAGGGGATAGCGAGCAGTACTTC.

The chain carries TRBV6-5 and TRBJ1-2; weak D call: TRBD1 (5 bases). Per the germline V gene, CDR1 is MNHEY and CDR2 is SVGAGI. The V end lost 6 bases, the J end lost 0 bases, and 14 bases lay between the germline ends. The CDR3 sequence is 15 residues long. CDR3 in amino acids: CASSSPAGSNYGYTF. The CDR3 bases are TGTGCCAGCAGCTCGCCGGCAGGGTCTAACTATGGCTACACCTTC.

V gene TRBV9 combines with J gene TRBJ2-3; D is ambiguous. The CDR3 loop spans 14 amino acids. V was clipped by 1 base and J by 0 bases, with 6 bases between them. Germline V gene sequence: CDR1 SGDLS, CDR2 YYNGEE. This CDR3 is CASSVTYSTDTQYF. In DNA, the CDR3 is TGTGCCAGCAGCGTAACCTATAGCACAGATACGCAGTATTTT.

J is TRBJ2-1 and V is TRBV5-6; possibly TRBD1 for D (5 bases). The CDR3 has 15 residues. Germline V CDR1 and CDR2: SGHDT, YYEEEE. Trimming removed 3 bases at V and 3 bases at J, with 13 bases between. The DNA for the CDR3 is TGTGCCAGCAGCTCCTCAGGGCATGGCTACAATGAGCAGTTCTTC. It codes for CASSSSGHGYNEQFF.

The V and J genes are TRBV7-2 and TRBJ2-3; D perhaps matches TRBD2 (6 bases). Germline values: CDR1 SGHTA, CDR2 FQGNSA. Trimming took 1 base from V and 2 from J, leaving 16 bases between them. The CDR3 is 17 residues long. Here the CDR3 reads CASSLGVWGGATDTQYF. The CDR3 nucleotides are TGTGCCAGCAGCTTAGGGGTGTGGGGAGGTGCCACAGATACGCAGTATTTT. The entire variable domain, with the rest obtained from reference TRBV7-2 and TRBJ2-3, is as follows: GAGVSQSPSNKVTEKGKDVELRCDPISGHTALYWYRQSLGQGLEFLIYFQGNSAPDKSGLPSDRFSAERTGGSVSTLTIQRTQQEDSAVYLCASSLGVWGGATDTQYFGPGTRLTVL.

In DNA, the CDR3 is TGTGCCAGCAGTTCCACTAGCGGGGGGCCGGCCGAGCAGTACTTC. Translating it yields CASSSTSGGPAEQYF. This chain links TRBV6-2 or TRBV6-3 with TRBJ2-7; TRBD2 matches at 12 bases. In germline, CDR1 is MNHEY, CDR2 SVGEGT. The junction had 7 bases not matched to a gene; V was cut back by 4 bases and J by 6 bases. This CDR3 comprises 15 residues.

V usage is TRBV6-2 or TRBV6-3 and J usage is TRBJ2-5; tentatively, D is TRBD1 (6 bases). The CDR3 length is 16 residues. Trimming shortened V by 6 bases and J by 5 bases, and 22 bases separated the two germline ends. Germline assignment: CDR1 MNHEY and CDR2 SVGEGT. This CDR3 is CASSPISVRGGETQYF. The CDR3 DNA reads TGTGCCAGCAGCCCCATCTCCGTCAGGGGTGGGGAGACCCAGTACTTC.

This chain joins TRBV16 and TRBJ1-5; 9 nucleotides match TRBD1. The CDR3 is 15 amino acids. Germline values: CDR1 KGHSY, CDR2 FQNENV. J was trimmed by 5 bases and V by 4 bases; bases with no gene match: 6. The CDR3 region has the DNA TGTGCCAGCAGCCCTAGGGGGACAGGGCATCAGCCCCAGCATTTT. This translates into CASSPRGTGHQPQHF.

This clone was picked up a small number of times. The V gene is TRBV30, the J gene TRBJ1-5, with a tentative D call TRBD1 (5 bases). Germline CDR1 reads GTSNPN; CDR2 reads SVGIG (reference sequence). The CDR3 extends over 14 amino acids. V was shortened by 2 bases and J by 2 bases, with 10 bases between the two germline ends. The CDR3, as DNA: TGTGCCTGGAGTCTTGACAGACGCAATCAGCCCCAGCATTTT. Its translation is CAWSLDRRNQPQHF. The full variable domain, in which reference TRBV30 and TRBJ1-5 provide the parts outside the CDR3, is SQTIHQWPATLVQPVGSPLSLECTVEGTSNPNLYWYRQAAGRGLQLLFYSVGIGQISSEVPQNLSASRPQDRQFILSSKKLLLSDSGFYLCAWSLDRRNQPQHFGDGTRLSIL.